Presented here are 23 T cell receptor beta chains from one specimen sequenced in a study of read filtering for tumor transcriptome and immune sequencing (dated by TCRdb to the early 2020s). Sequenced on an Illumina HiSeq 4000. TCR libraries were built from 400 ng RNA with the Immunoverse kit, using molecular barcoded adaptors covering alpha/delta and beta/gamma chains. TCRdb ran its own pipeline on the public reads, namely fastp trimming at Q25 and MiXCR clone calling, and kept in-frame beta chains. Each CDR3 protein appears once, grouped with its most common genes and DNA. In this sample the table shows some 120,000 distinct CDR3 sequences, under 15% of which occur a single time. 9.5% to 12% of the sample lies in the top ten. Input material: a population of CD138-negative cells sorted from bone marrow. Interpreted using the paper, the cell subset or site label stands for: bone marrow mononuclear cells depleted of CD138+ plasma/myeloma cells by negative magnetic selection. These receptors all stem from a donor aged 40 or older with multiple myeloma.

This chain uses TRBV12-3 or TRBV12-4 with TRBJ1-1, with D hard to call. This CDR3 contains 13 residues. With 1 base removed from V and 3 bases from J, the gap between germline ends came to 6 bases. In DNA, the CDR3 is TGTGCCAGCAGTTTAGACTACTACACTGAAGCTTTCTTT. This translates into CASSLDYYTEAFF.

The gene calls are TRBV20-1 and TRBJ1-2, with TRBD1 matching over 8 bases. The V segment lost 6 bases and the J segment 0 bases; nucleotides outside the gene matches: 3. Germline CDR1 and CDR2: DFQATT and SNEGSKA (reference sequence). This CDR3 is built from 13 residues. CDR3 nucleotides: TGCAGTGCCGGACAGGGCGCTAACTATGGCTACACCTTC. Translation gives CSAGQGANYGYTF.

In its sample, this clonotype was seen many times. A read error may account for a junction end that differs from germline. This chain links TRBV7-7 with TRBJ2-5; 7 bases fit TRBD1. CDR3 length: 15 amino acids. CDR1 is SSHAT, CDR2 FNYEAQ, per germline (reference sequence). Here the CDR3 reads CASSLGQVYRETQYF. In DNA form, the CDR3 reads TGTGCTAGCAGCTTAGGACAGGTCTACAGGGAGACCCAGTACTTC. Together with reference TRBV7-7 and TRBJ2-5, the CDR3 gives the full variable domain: GAGVSQSPRYKVTKRGQDVTLRCDPISSHATLYWYQQALGQGPEFLTYFNYEAQPDKSGLPSDRFSAERPEGSISTLTIQRTEQRDSAMYRCASSLGQVYRETQYFGPGTRLLVL.

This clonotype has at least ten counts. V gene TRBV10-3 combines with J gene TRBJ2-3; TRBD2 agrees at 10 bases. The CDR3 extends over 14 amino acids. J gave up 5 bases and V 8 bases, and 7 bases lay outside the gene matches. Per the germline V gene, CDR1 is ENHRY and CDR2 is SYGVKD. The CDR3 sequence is CAIGAGGPGDTQYF. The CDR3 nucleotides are TGTGCCATCGGAGCGGGAGGGCCTGGAGATACGCAGTATTTT.

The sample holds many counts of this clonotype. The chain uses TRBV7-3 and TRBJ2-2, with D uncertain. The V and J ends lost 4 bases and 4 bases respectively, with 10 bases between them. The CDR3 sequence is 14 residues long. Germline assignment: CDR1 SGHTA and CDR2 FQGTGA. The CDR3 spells CASSSSTSTGELFF. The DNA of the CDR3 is TGTGCCAGCAGCTCCTCAACAAGCACCGGGGAGCTGTTTTTT.

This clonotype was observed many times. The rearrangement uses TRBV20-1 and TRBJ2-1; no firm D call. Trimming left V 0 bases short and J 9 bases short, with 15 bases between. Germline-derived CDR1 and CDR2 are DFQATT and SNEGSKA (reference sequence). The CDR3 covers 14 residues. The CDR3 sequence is CSARDPWWTGEQFF. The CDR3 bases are TGCAGTGCTAGAGATCCCTGGTGGACGGGTGAGCAGTTCTTC.

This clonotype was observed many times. DNA of the CDR3: TGCAGTGCTAGAGAACTAGCGGTAAGCTCCTACGAGCAGTACTTC. Translated, it gives CSARELAVSSYEQYF. J is TRBJ2-7 and V is TRBV20-1, with 8 bases that match TRBD2. CDR3 length: 15 residues. The V and J ends lost 0 bases and 0 bases, in that order; junction bases with no gene match: 4. CDR1 and CDR2 (germline): DFQATT, SNEGSKA (reference sequence).

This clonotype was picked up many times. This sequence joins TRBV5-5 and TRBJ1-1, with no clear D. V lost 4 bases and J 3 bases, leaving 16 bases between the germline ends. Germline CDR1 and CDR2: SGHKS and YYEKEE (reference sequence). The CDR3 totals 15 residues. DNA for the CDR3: TGTGCCAGCAGCCCCCGGGCCCTTCAGGACACTGAAGCTTTCTTT. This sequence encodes CASSPRALQDTEAFF.

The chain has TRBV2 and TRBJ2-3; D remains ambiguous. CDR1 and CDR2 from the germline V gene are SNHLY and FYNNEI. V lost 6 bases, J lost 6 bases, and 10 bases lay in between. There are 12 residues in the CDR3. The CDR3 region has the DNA TGTGCCAGCAGCAATAGCAAGGATACGCAGTATTTT. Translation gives CASSNSKDTQYF.

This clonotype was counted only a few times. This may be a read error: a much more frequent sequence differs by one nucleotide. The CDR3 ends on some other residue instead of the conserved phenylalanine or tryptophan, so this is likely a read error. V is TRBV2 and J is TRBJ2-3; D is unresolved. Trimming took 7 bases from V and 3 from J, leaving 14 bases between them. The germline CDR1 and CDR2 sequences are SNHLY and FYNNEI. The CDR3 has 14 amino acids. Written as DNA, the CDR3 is TGTGCCAGCATCCCGGAAGTCCAGACAGATACGCAGTATCTT. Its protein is CASIPEVQTDTQYL.

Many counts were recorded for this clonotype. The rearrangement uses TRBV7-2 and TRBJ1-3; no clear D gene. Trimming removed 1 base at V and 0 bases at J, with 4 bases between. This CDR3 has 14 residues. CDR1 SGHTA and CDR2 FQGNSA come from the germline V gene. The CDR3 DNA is TGTGCCAGCAGCTTAGGACTCTCTGGAAACACCATATATTTT. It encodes CASSLGLSGNTIYF.

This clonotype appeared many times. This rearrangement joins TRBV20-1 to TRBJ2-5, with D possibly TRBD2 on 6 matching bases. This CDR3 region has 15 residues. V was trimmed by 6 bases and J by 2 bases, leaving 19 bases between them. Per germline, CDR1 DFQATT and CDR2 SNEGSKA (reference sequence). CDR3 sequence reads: CSAYSGTSIQETQYF. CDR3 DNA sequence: TGCAGTGCATACTCCGGTACTAGCATTCAAGAGACCCAGTACTTC.

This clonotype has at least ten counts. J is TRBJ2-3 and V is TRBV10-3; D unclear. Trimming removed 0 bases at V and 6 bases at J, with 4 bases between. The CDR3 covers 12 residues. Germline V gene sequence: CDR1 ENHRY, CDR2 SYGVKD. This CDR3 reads CAISESGDTQYF. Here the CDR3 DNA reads TGTGCCATCAGTGAGTCTGGGGATACGCAGTATTTT.

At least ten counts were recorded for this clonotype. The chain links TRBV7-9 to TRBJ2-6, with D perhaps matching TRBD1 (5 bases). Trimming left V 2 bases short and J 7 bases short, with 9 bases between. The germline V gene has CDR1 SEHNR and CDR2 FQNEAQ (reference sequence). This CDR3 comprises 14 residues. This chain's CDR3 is CASSLPGLANVLTF. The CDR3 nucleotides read TGTGCCAGCAGCTTACCAGGGTTAGCCAACGTCCTGACTTTC.

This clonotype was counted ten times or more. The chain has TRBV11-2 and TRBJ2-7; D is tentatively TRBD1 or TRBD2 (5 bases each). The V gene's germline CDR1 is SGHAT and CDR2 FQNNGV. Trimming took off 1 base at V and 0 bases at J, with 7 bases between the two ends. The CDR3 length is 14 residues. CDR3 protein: CASSLGGTSYEQYF. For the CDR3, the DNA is TGTGCCAGCAGCTTAGGGGGGACCTCCTACGAGCAGTACTTC.

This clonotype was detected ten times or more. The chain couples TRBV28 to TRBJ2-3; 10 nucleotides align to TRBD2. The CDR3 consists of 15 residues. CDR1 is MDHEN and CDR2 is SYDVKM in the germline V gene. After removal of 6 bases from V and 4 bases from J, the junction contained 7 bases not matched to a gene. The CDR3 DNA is TGTGCCAGCAGGATAGCGGGAGGTGGGGCAGATACGCAGTATTTT. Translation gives CASRIAGGGADTQYF.

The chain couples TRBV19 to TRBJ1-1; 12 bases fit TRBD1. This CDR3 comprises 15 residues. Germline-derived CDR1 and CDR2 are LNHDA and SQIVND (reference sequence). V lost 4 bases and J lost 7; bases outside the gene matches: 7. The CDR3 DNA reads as TGTGCCAGTAGTACGTGGGACAGGGGGCTGGTTGAAGCTTTCTTT. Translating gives CASSTWDRGLVEAFF.

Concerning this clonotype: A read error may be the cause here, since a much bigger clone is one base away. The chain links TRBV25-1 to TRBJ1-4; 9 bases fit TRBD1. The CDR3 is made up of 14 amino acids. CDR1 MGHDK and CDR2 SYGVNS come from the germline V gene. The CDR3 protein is CASSEGTGYEKLSF. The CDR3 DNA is TGTGCCAGCAGTGAAGGGACAGGGTATGAAAAACTGTCTTTT. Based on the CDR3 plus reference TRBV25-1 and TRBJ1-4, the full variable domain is EADIYQTPRYLVIGTGKKITLECSQTMGHDKMYWYQQDPGMELHLIHYSYGVNSTEKGDLSSESTVSRIRTEHFPLTLESARPSHTSQYLCASSEGTGYEKLSFGSGTQLSVL.

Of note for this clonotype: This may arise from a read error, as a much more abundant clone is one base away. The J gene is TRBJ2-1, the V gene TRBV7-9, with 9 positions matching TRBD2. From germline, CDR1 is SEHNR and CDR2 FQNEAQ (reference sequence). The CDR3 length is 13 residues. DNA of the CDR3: TGTGCGATTAGCGGGAGCCACAACAATGAGCAGTTCTTC. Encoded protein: CAISGSHNNEQFF. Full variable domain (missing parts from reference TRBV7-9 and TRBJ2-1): DTGVSQNPRHKITKRGQNVTFRCDPISEHNRLYWYRQTLGQGPEFLTYFQNEAQLEKSRLLSDRFSAERPKGSFSTLEIQRTEQGDSAMYLCAISGSHNNEQFFGPGTRLTVL.

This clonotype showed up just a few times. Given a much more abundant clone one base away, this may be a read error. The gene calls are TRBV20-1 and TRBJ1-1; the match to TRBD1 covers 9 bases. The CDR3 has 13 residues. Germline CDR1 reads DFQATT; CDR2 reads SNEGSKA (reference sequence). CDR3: CSAREGQGSEASF. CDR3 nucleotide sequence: TGCAGTGCTAGAGAAGGACAGGGGTCTGAAGCTTCCTTT.

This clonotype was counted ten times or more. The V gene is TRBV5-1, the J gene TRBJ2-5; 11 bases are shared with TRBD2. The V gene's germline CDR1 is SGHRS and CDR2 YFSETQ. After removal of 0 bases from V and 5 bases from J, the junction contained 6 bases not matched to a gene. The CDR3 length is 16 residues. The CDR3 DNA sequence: TGCGCCAGCAGCTTGGCCGCGACTAGCGGGGTCGAGACCCAGTACTTC. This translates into CASSLAATSGVETQYF.

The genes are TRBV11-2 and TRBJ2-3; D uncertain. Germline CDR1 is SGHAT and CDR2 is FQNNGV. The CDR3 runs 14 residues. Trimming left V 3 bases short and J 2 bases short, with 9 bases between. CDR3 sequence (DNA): TGTGCCAGCAGCTTGGCGCAGTACACAGATACGCAGTATTTT. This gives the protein CASSLAQYTDTQYF. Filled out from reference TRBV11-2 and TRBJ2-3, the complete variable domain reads EAGVAQSPRYKIIEKRQSVAFWCNPISGHATLYWYQQILGQGPKLLIQFQNNGVVDDSQLPKDRFSAERLKGVDSTLKIQPAKLEDSAVYLCASSLAQYTDTQYFGPGTRLTVL.

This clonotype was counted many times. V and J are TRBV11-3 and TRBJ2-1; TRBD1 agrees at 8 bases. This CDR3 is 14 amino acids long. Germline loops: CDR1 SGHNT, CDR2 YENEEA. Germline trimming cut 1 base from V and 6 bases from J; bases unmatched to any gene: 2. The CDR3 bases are TGTGCCAGCAGCTTAGGGACAGGGAGCAATGAGCAGTTCTTC. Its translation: CASSLGTGSNEQFF.